What follows are 23 T cell receptor beta chains derived from one specimen sequenced in a study of OX40 agonist ivuxolimab in advanced cancers. This table comes from immunoSEQ multiplex PCR, and its TCRdb copy is limited to in-frame clones, with some not included. This table has 45,000 or so clones, 84% appearing once. This sample comprised CD4+ or CD8+ T cells sorted from blood, obtained in a trial of the OX40 agonist ivuxolimab. The receptors come from an adult with an advanced solid tumor such as melanoma, head and neck, liver or kidney cancer.

The chain employs TRBV6-1 and TRBJ1-2, with D perhaps matching TRBD1 (5 bases). Germline V gives CDR1 MNHNS, CDR2 SASEGT. This CDR3 is 13 amino acids long. Trimming took 5 bases from V and 4 from J, leaving 11 bases between them. This CDR3 reads CASSKSGSYGYTF. The CDR3 DNA sequence: TGTGCCAGCAGTAAGTCAGGGTCCTATGGCTACACCTTC.

The chain uses TRBV7-2 and TRBJ1-6; maybe TRBD1 (5 bases). V lost 5 bases and J 6 bases, leaving 14 bases between the germline ends. CDR1 and CDR2 (germline): SGHTA, FQGNSA. The length of the CDR3 is 15 residues. The CDR3 sequence is CASSPHRGGNSPLHF. CDR3 DNA sequence: TGTGCCAGCAGCCCCCACCGGGGGGGTAATTCACCCCTCCACTTT. Filled out from reference TRBV7-2 and TRBJ1-6, the complete variable domain reads GAGVSQSPSNKVTEKGKDVELRCDPISGHTALYWYRQSLGQGLEFLIYFQGNSAPDKSGLPSDRFSAERTGGSVSTLTIQRTQQEDSAVYLCASSPHRGGNSPLHFGNGTRLTVT.

The chain links TRBV6-5 to TRBJ2-7; D is uncertain. With 5 bases removed from V and 3 bases from J, the gap between germline ends came to 8 bases. The CDR3 extends over 12 amino acids. Germline loops: CDR1 MNHEY, CDR2 SVGAGI. In DNA, the CDR3 is TGTGCCAGCAGTCCGGACGGCTACGAGCAGTACTTC. Translated, it gives CASSPDGYEQYF.

This chain uses TRBV7-2 with TRBJ2-7; D might be TRBD2 (6 bases). From germline, CDR1 is SGHTA and CDR2 FQGNSA. Between the trimmed V and J ends, which lost 1 base and 0 bases, there was a span of 10 bases. The CDR3 consists of 15 residues. In DNA form, the CDR3 reads TGTGCCAGCAGCTTAGGACGGGAGAGCTCCTACGAGCAGTACTTC. As protein: CASSLGRESSYEQYF.

The J gene is TRBJ1-5, the V gene TRBV6-1; D remains unclear. This CDR3 comprises 15 residues. Trimming left V 4 bases short and J 2 bases short, with 12 bases between. Germline V gene lookup returns CDR1 MNHNS and CDR2 SASEGT. The chain's CDR3 is CASSVQPRGNQPQHF. CDR3 sequence (DNA): TGTGCCAGCAGTGTTCAGCCTCGGGGCAATCAGCCCCAGCATTTT.

The rearrangement links TRBV10-3 to TRBJ1-1; D is unresolved. CDR3 length: 12 residues. CDR1 is ENHRY, CDR2 SYGVKD, per germline. V lost 5 bases and J lost 2, with 6 bases in between. CDR3 nucleotides: TGTGCCATCAGTACGGGTAACACTGAAGCTTTCTTT. Amino acids: CAISTGNTEAFF.

V usage is TRBV2 and J usage is TRBJ1-1; the match to TRBD1 covers 9 bases. Germline V gene sequence: CDR1 SNHLY, CDR2 FYNNEI. The CDR3 extends over 17 amino acids. Unmatched junction bases numbered 11, after V lost 6 bases and J lost 0 bases. CDR3 residues: CASRATGGAGLNTEAFF. DNA of the CDR3: TGTGCCAGCAGAGCTACAGGGGGCGCAGGATTGAACACTGAAGCTTTCTTT.

V is TRBV5-5 and J is TRBJ2-3; the D is unclear. The ends were cut back, 3 bases at V and 0 bases at J, with 11 bases in the middle. Per germline, CDR1 SGHKS and CDR2 YYEKEE (reference sequence). The CDR3 is 15 residues long. The CDR3: CASSSRPSSTDTQYF. The DNA of the CDR3 is TGTGCCAGCAGCTCGAGACCCTCTAGCACAGATACGCAGTATTTT.

The chain joins TRBV19 to TRBJ2-3; D possibly matches TRBD1 or TRBD2 (5 bases each). This CDR3 is built from 15 residues. V was shortened by 6 bases and J by 3 bases, with 16 bases between the two germline ends. CDR1 is LNHDA, CDR2 SQIVND, per germline (reference sequence). CDR3 amino acids: CASSSSRGGTDTQYF. The CDR3 bases are TGTGCCAGTAGCTCGTCGAGGGGCGGGACAGATACGCAGTATTTT.

The CDR3 reads CASRPGGSYEQYF. In DNA, the CDR3 is TGTGCCAGCAGGCCGGGCGGGAGCTACGAGCAGTACTTC. The chain uses TRBV6-1 and TRBJ2-7; TRBD2 aligns across 7 bases. J was trimmed by 3 bases and V by 6 bases; bases with no gene match: 5. The CDR3 is 13 residues long. In germline, CDR1 is MNHNS, CDR2 SASEGT.

Written as DNA, the CDR3 is TGTGCCAGCTCACCACAGCAGGGATCCTACAATGAGCAGTTCTTC. This translates into CASSPQQGSYNEQFF. The V and J genes are TRBV18 and TRBJ2-1; maybe TRBD1 (5 bases). V lost 1 base to trimming and J lost 1 base, with 8 bases between them. The CDR3 contains 15 residues. Germline V gene lookup returns CDR1 KGHSH and CDR2 LQKENI.

This chain connects TRBV27 to TRBJ1-1, with 7 bases fitting TRBD1. The CDR3 extends over 13 amino acids. Trimming took 6 bases from V and 3 from J; bases not matched to a gene: 4. Germline V CDR1 and CDR2: MNHEY, SMNVEV (reference sequence). CDR3 region: CASRGQTHTEAFF. The CDR3 DNA reads as TGTGCCAGCAGGGGACAGACTCACACTGAAGCTTTCTTT.

The chain carries TRBV11-1 and TRBJ2-1, with TRBD2 identical over 15 bases. The junction had 16 bases not matched to a gene; V was cut back by 5 bases and J by 8 bases. CDR1 is SGHAT and CDR2 is FQDESV in the germline V gene (reference sequence). The CDR3 is made up of 19 amino acids. This CDR3 reads CASSPRIPRTSGRAHEQFF. The CDR3 region has the DNA TGTGCCAGCAGCCCGAGAATCCCTCGGACTAGCGGGAGGGCACATGAGCAGTTCTTC.

The chain couples TRBV19 to TRBJ2-6; D unclear. Between the trimmed V and J ends, which lost 6 bases and 2 bases, there was a span of 8 bases. The CDR3 loop spans 14 amino acids. In germline, CDR1 is LNHDA, CDR2 SQIVND (reference sequence). CDR3 DNA sequence: TGTGCCAGTAGGCCCGCTGCTGGGGCCAACGTCCTGACTTTC. It codes for CASRPAAGANVLTF. Full variable domain (remainder filled in from reference TRBV19 and TRBJ2-6): DGGITQSPKYLFRKEGQNVTLSCEQNLNHDAMYWYRQDPGQGLRLIYYSQIVNDFQKGDIAEGYSVSREKKESFPLTVTSAQKNPTAFYLCASRPAAGANVLTFGAGSRLTVL.

The V and J genes are TRBV20-1 and TRBJ2-1; no definite D call. Trimming stripped 5 bases from V and 4 bases from J, with 6 bases between. The CDR3 is made up of 11 amino acids. Germline CDR1 is DFQATT and CDR2 is SNEGSKA (reference sequence). This CDR3 is CSASQYNEQFF. Written as DNA, the CDR3 is TGCAGTGCTTCCCAGTACAATGAGCAGTTCTTC.

This rearrangement joins TRBV10-3 to TRBJ2-1; 8 bases fit TRBD2. The CDR3 is made up of 17 amino acids. V lost 0 bases and J lost 6; bases outside the gene matches: 10. Germline CDR1 ENHRY, CDR2 SYGVKD. CDR3 DNA: TGTGCCATCAGTGAGTCGTCCGGACTAGCAACCTCCAATGAGCAGTTCTTC. Protein sequence: CAISESSGLATSNEQFF.

This clone has a single count. The chain has TRBV5-1 and TRBJ2-3, with D maybe TRBD2 (5 bases). The germline V gene encodes CDR1 SGHRS and CDR2 YFSETQ. The CDR3 covers 14 residues. The V gene lost 5 bases and the J gene lost 2 bases, with 12 bases spanning the gap. Here the CDR3 reads CASRVRVNTDTQYF. DNA for the CDR3: TGCGCCAGCAGGGTGAGGGTTAACACAGATACGCAGTATTTT.

This clone appeared once. This chain uses TRBV15 with TRBJ2-5; 7 bases are shared with TRBD2. With 1 base clipped from V and 4 bases from J, the junction kept 9 bases outside the gene matches. This CDR3 region has 16 residues. Germline CDR1 is LNHNV and CDR2 is YYDKDF (reference sequence). CDR3 residues: CATSRGGAGGRETQYF. CDR3 coding DNA: TGTGCCACCAGCAGAGGAGGGGCAGGCGGGAGAGAGACCCAGTACTTC. The entire variable domain, with the rest obtained from reference TRBV15 and TRBJ2-5, is as follows: DAMVIQNPRYQVTQFGKPVTLSCSQTLNHNVMYWYQQKSSQAPKLLFHYYDKDFNNEADTPDNFQSRRPNTSFCFLDIRSPGLGDTAMYLCATSRGGAGGRETQYFGPGTRLLVL.

About this clone itself: A junction boundary mismatches the germline segment, possibly from a read error. This chain connects TRBV6-5 to TRBJ1-6; D might be TRBD1 (5 bases). The CDR3 runs to 15 residues. Germline V lookup: CDR1 MNHEY, CDR2 SVGAGI. CDR3 protein: CVSRPGARGISPLHF. In DNA, the CDR3 is TGTGTCAGCAGGCCCGGAGCCCGGGGCATTTCACCCCTCCACTTT.

J is TRBJ2-1 and V is TRBV9; 16 bases are a match to TRBD2. The CDR3 has 18 residues. Germline CDR1 and CDR2: SGDLS and YYNGEE. The V gene end was trimmed by 3 bases and the J gene end by 0 bases; junction bases not matched to a gene: 3. CDR3 DNA: TGTGCCAGCAGCGGGGGACTAGCGGGAGGGAGCTCCTACAATGAGCAGTTCTTC. Translating it yields CASSGGLAGGSSYNEQFF.

The chain couples TRBV18 to TRBJ1-1; TRBD1 might be the D (6 bases). The CDR3 is 16 residues long. CDR1 KGHSH and CDR2 LQKENI come from the germline V gene. V was trimmed by 3 bases and J by 1 base, leaving 15 bases between them. The CDR3 DNA sequence: TGTGCCAGCTCACCGTCCAGGGGCAGCACGAACACTGAAGCTTTCTTT. It specifies CASSPSRGSTNTEAFF.

This CDR3 is CASSVPDRGLEGETQYF. Here the CDR3 DNA reads TGCGCCAGCAGTGTCCCGGACAGGGGGCTAGAAGGGGAGACCCAGTACTTC. The gene calls are TRBV10-2 and TRBJ2-5; 11 positions match TRBD1. The CDR3 runs to 17 residues. Germline-derived CDR1 and CDR2 are WSHSY and SAAADI. J gave up 5 bases and V 4 bases, and 12 bases lay outside the gene matches.

The J gene is TRBJ1-2, the V gene TRBV9; 7 bases fit TRBD1. The CDR3 is 14 residues long. After removal of 5 bases from V and 3 bases from J, the junction contained 7 bases not matched to a gene. Germline CDR1 reads SGDLS; CDR2 reads YYNGEE. CDR3: CASSTTGRDYGYTF. The CDR3 DNA reads TGTGCCAGCAGTACGACAGGGCGAGACTATGGCTACACCTTC.